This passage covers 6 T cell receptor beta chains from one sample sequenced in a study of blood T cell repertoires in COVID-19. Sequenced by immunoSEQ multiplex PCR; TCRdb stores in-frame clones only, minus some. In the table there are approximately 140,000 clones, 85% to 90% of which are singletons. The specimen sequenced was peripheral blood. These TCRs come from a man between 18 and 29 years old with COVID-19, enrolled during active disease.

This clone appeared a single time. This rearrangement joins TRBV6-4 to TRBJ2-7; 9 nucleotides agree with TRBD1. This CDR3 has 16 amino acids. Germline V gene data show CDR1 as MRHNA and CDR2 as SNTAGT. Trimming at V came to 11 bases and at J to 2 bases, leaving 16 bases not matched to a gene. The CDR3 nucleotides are TGTGCCGTCTACAGGGGGCTACGAGGGGCGGCCTACGAGCAGTACTTC. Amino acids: CAVYRGLRGAAYEQYF.

CDR3 loop: CASSRTAQPQHF. The CDR3, as DNA: TGTGCCAGCTCACGTACAGCCCAGCCCCAGCATTTT. The chain employs TRBV18 and TRBJ1-5; D gene ambiguous. The V gene's germline CDR1 is KGHSH and CDR2 LQKENI. There are 12 residues in the CDR3. V lost 4 bases, J lost 7 bases, and 8 bases lay in between.

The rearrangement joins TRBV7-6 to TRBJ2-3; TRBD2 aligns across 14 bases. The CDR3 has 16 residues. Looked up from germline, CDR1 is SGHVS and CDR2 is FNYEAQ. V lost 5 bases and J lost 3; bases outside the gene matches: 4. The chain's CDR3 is CASSPGTSGRTDTQYF. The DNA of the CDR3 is TGTGCCAGCAGCCCTGGGACTAGCGGGAGAACAGATACGCAGTATTTT. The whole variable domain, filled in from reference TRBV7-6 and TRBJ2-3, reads GAGVSQSPRYKVTKRGQDVALRCDPISGHVSLYWYRQALGQGPEFLTYFNYEAQQDKSGLPNDRFSAERPEGSISTLTIQRTEQRDSAMYRCASSPGTSGRTDTQYFGPGTRLTVL.

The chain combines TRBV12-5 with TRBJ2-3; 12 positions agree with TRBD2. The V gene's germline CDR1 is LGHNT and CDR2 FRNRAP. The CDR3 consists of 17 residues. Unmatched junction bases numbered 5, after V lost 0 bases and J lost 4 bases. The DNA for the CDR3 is TGTGCTAGTGGTTTGGTTGTGACTAGCGGGAGCCCAGATACGCAGTATTTT. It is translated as CASGLVVTSGSPDTQYF.

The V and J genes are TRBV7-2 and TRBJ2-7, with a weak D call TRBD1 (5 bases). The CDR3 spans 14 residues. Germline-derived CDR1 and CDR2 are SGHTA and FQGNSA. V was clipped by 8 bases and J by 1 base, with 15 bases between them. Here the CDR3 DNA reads TGTGCCAGCCTTCCCTATAGGGGATCCTACGAGCAGTACTTC. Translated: CASLPYRGSYEQYF. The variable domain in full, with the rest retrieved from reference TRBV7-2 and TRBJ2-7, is GAGVSQSPSNKVTEKGKDVELRCDPISGHTALYWYRQSLGQGLEFLIYFQGNSAPDKSGLPSDRFSAERTGGSVSTLTIQRTQQEDSAVYLCASLPYRGSYEQYFGPGTRLTVT.

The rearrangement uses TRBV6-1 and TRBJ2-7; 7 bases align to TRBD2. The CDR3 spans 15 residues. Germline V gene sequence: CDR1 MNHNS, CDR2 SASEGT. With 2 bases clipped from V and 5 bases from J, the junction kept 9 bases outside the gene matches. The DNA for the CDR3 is TGTGCCAGCAGTGAATACCAGACGGGGGGTCACGAGCAGTACTTC. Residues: CASSEYQTGGHEQYF.